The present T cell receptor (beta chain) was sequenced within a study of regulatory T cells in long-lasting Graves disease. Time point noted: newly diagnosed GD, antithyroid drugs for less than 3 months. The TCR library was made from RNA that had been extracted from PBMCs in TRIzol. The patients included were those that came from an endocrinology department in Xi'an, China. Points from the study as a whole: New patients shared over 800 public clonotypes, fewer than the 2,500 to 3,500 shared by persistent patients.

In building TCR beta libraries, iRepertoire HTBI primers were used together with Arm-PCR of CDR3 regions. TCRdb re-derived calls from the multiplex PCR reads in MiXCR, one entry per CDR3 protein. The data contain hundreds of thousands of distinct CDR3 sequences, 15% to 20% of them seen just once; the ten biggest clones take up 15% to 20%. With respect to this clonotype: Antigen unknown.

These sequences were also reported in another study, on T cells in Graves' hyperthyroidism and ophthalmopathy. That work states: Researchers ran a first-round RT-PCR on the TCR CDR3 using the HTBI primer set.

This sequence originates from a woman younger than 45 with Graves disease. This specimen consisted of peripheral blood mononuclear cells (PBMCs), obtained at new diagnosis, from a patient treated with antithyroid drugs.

The CDR3 sequence is CSVGWTHLNTEAFF. The CDR3 bases are TGCAGCGTTGGTTGGACTCACTTAAACACTGAAGCTTTCTTT. This sequence joins TRBV29-1 and TRBJ1-1; no definite D call. CDR3 length equals 14 residues. Germline V gene data show CDR1 as SQVTM and CDR2 as ANQGSEA. V was clipped by 4 bases and J by 2 bases, with 14 bases between them. The full variable domain, completed using reference TRBV29-1 and TRBJ1-1, is SAVISQKPSRDICQRGTSLTIQCQVDSQVTMMFWYRQQPGQSLTLIATANQGSEATYESGFVIDKFPISRPNLTFSTLTVSNMSPEDSSIYLCSVGWTHLNTEAFFGQGTRLTVV.